Listed below are T cell receptor beta chains from one sample, sequenced in a study of radiation and T cells in renal cell carcinoma. TCRdb's copy holds only in-frame clones and misses some; the assay was immunoSEQ multiplex PCR. This table has around 140,000 clones, roughly 83% appearing once. Specimen: blood, collected from a patient whose treatment included radiotherapy and nephrectomy. The receptors shown here come from a woman aged 45-65 years with renal cell carcinoma. CDR3s include the opening cysteine and the closing phenylalanine or tryptophan. Fields, in order: V gene, clone size, CDR3 length, J gene, D gene, CDR3 protein, CDR3 DNA. A D gene is named only where the DNA matches it firmly. The size of a clone is reported for some rows only, either as once, few or many, or as a class for expanded clones.

v_gene: TRBV4-1
abundance: NA
len: 16
j_gene: TRBJ1-5
d_gene: NA
CDR3aa: CASSQEAGFIKQPQHF
CDR3nt: TGCGCCAGCAGCCAAGAGGCAGGTTTCATCAAACAGCCCCAGCATTTT

v_gene: TRBV29-1
abundance: few
len: 12
j_gene: TRBJ1-2
d_gene: NA
CDR3aa: CSVARTDYGYTF
CDR3nt: TGCAGCGTTGCCAGGACAGATTATGGCTACACCTTC

v_gene: TRBV5-1
abundance: NA
len: 16
j_gene: TRBJ1-3
d_gene: NA
CDR3aa: CASSRDLLQAGNTIYF
CDR3nt: TGCGCCAGCAGCAGAGACCTGCTCCAGGCTGGAAACACCATATATTTT

v_gene: TRBV5-1
abundance: NA
len: 13
j_gene: TRBJ1-1
d_gene: NA
CDR3aa: CASSLRSDTEAFF
CDR3nt: TGCGCCAGCAGCTTAAGATCGGACACTGAAGCTTTCTTT

v_gene: TRBV5-4
abundance: NA
len: 14
j_gene: TRBJ1-5
d_gene: NA
CDR3aa: CASSLGGGDQPQHF
CDR3nt: TGTGCCAGCAGCTTGGGCGGGGGCGATCAGCCCCAGCATTTT

v_gene: TRBV11-3
abundance: few
len: 13
j_gene: TRBJ1-6
d_gene: NA
CDR3aa: CASSQTWDSPLHF
CDR3nt: TGTGCCAGCAGCCAGACGTGGGACTCACCCCTCCACTTT

v_gene: TRBV27
abundance: NA
len: 21
j_gene: TRBJ2-2
d_gene: TRBD2
CDR3aa: CASSPTPGTSGADAHTGELFF
CDR3nt: TGTGCCAGCAGCCCGACGCCCGGGACTAGCGGGGCGGATGCTCACACCGGGGAGCTGTTTTTT

v_gene: TRBV5-1
abundance: once
len: 15
j_gene: TRBJ2-3
d_gene: NA
CDR3aa: CASSEVSALTDTQYF
CDR3nt: TGCGCCAGCAGCGAGGTTAGCGCTTTAACAGATACGCAGTATTTT

v_gene: TRBV25-1
abundance: NA
len: 15
j_gene: TRBJ2-7
d_gene: NA
CDR3aa: CASSELGQLGDEQYF
CDR3nt: TGTGCCAGCAGTGAATTGGGGCAACTAGGGGACGAGCAGTACTTC

v_gene: TRBV29-1
abundance: NA
len: 12
j_gene: TRBJ2-7
d_gene: NA
CDR3aa: CSAVLSEGVIIF
CDR3nt: TGCAGCGCCGTACTTAGCGAGGGGGTGATTATCTTC

v_gene: TRBV10-3
abundance: NA
len: 14
j_gene: TRBJ1-2
d_gene: TRBD1
CDR3aa: CAIRVTGANYGYTF
CDR3nt: TGTGCCATCAGAGTGACAGGGGCCAACTATGGCTACACCTTC

v_gene: TRBV30
abundance: NA
len: 12
j_gene: TRBJ1-2
d_gene: NA
CDR3aa: CAWMADSYGYTF
CDR3nt: TGTGCCTGGATGGCAGACTCCTATGGCTACACCTTC

v_gene: TRBV7-2
abundance: once
len: 14
j_gene: TRBJ1-5
d_gene: TRBD1
CDR3aa: CASSTQGSNQPQHF
CDR3nt: TGTGCCAGCAGCACACAGGGGAGCAATCAGCCCCAGCATTTT

v_gene: TRBV29-1
abundance: NA
len: 14
j_gene: TRBJ1-4
d_gene: NA
CDR3aa: CSARVGAINEKLFF
CDR3nt: TGCAGTGCACGTGTGGGGGCCATCAATGAAAAACTGTTTTTT

v_gene: TRBV27
abundance: NA
len: 15
j_gene: TRBJ1-6
d_gene: NA
CDR3aa: CASSLEALPPSPLHF
CDR3nt: TGTGCCAGCAGTTTAGAAGCACTCCCGCCCTCACCCCTCCACTTT

v_gene: TRBV6-6
abundance: NA
len: 12
j_gene: TRBJ2-7
d_gene: NA
CDR3aa: CASSGTAYEQYF
CDR3nt: TGTGCCAGCAGTGGGACGGCCTACGAGCAGTACTTC

v_gene: TRBV30
abundance: NA
len: 15
j_gene: TRBJ2-3
d_gene: NA
CDR3aa: CAWSTSFLSSDTQYF
CDR3nt: TGTGCCTGGAGTACGAGTTTTTTATCATCAGATACGCAGTATTTT

v_gene: TRBV10-3
abundance: NA
len: 15
j_gene: TRBJ2-2
d_gene: TRBD1
CDR3aa: CASRVGTENTGELFF
CDR3nt: TGTGCCTCCCGGGTAGGGACAGAAAACACCGGGGAGCTGTTTTTT

v_gene: TRBV7-9
abundance: NA
len: 12
j_gene: TRBJ1-1
d_gene: NA
CDR3aa: CASSLAGGLAFF
CDR3nt: TGTGCCAGCAGCTTAGCAGGGGGGTTGGCTTTCTTT

v_gene: TRBV7-9
abundance: NA
len: 12
j_gene: TRBJ2-5
d_gene: TRBD1
CDR3aa: CAGRTGGETQYF
CDR3nt: TGTGCCGGAAGGACAGGGGGAGAGACCCAGTACTTC

v_gene: TRBV2
abundance: once
len: 17
j_gene: TRBJ2-7
d_gene: TRBD2
CDR3aa: CASSEEPGLASSYEQYF
CDR3nt: TGTGCCAGCAGTGAAGAGCCTGGACTAGCGAGTTCCTACGAGCAGTACTTC

v_gene: TRBV27
abundance: once
len: 17
j_gene: TRBJ2-1
d_gene: NA
CDR3aa: CASSPTRGAGHGNEQFF
CDR3nt: TGTGCCAGCAGCCCGACTCGGGGGGCAGGTCACGGGAATGAGCAGTTCTTC

v_gene: TRBV6-5
abundance: NA
len: 13
j_gene: TRBJ2-2
d_gene: NA
CDR3aa: CASTRAVTGELFF
CDR3nt: TGTGCCAGCACCAGGGCGGTCACCGGGGAGCTGTTTTTT

v_gene: TRBV7-2
abundance: NA
len: 15
j_gene: TRBJ2-5
d_gene: NA
CDR3aa: CASSLVSGTQETQYF
CDR3nt: TGTGCCAGCAGCTTGGTTTCGGGGACTCAAGAGACCCAGTACTTC

v_gene: TRBV7-2
abundance: NA
len: 15
j_gene: TRBJ1-2
d_gene: NA
CDR3aa: CASSLSGGQSYGYTF
CDR3nt: TGTGCCAGCAGCTTATCCGGGGGGCAGAGCTATGGCTACACCTTC

v_gene: TRBV27
abundance: few
len: 12
j_gene: TRBJ1-2
d_gene: NA
CDR3aa: CASSLQGSGYTF
CDR3nt: TGTGCCAGCAGCCTCCAGGGTAGTGGCTACACCTTC

v_gene: TRBV5-4
abundance: NA
len: 16
j_gene: TRBJ2-7
d_gene: NA
CDR3aa: CASSTQGKREFNEQYF
CDR3nt: TGTGCCAGCAGCACTCAGGGGAAGCGGGAATTTAACGAGCAGTACTTC